The 24 T cell receptor beta chains below were found in one sample sequenced in a study of patients and donors after allogeneic stem cell transplantation. MiXCR, run by TCRdb on the RT-PCR reads, gives a single entry per CDR3 protein. The sample holds about 960,000 distinct CDR3 sequences; roughly 18% are singletons and the top ten take under 6.5%. The sample comprised blood, either unsorted or a sorted T cell fraction (not recorded which). Receptors originate from a human donor who was either an allogeneic HSCT recipient or a stem cell or donor lymphocyte infusion donor (not recorded which). It is not recorded whose cells these are; they may come from a transplant donor.

This clonotype turned up a few times. The gene calls are TRBV20-1 and TRBJ2-5; no clear D. The germline V and J ends were trimmed by 6 bases and 3 bases, with 5 bases remaining between them. This CDR3 contains 10 residues. Germline V gene sequence: CDR1 DFQATT, CDR2 SNEGSKA (reference sequence). The CDR3 nucleotides read TGCAGTGCCGACGAAGAGACCCAGTACTTC. It codes for CSADEETQYF.

There are a few counts of this clonotype. V and J are TRBV12-3 or TRBV12-4 and TRBJ1-4; 11 bases map to TRBD1. J gave up 3 bases and V 3 bases, and 6 bases lay outside the gene matches. The CDR3 contains 17 residues. CDR3 DNA: TGTGCCAGCAGTTTCGGGACAGGGGGTATGGCTAATGAAAAACTGTTTTTT. This codes for CASSFGTGGMANEKLFF.

This clonotype was detected a few times. The chain employs TRBV6-6 and TRBJ1-1; no clear D. The V end lost 0 bases, the J end lost 7 bases, and 9 bases lay between the germline ends. There are 13 residues in the CDR3. The germline gives CDR1 MNHNY, CDR2 SVGAGI (reference sequence). The CDR3 sequence: CASSYSGQYEAFF. The CDR3 nucleotides read TGTGCCAGCAGTTACTCCGGGCAGTATGAAGCTTTCTTT.

This clonotype was counted a few times. The chain employs TRBV20-1 and TRBJ1-1; TRBD1 might be the D (5 bases). The CDR3 length is 13 residues. Germline V gene data show CDR1 as DFQATT and CDR2 as SNEGSKA (reference sequence). The V gene lost 5 bases and the J gene lost 5 bases, with 15 bases spanning the gap. CDR3 nucleotides: TGCAGTGCTGGCCCTAGGGGATGGACTGAAGCTTTCTTT. Residues: CSAGPRGWTEAFF.

The table lists this clonotype with a few counts. The rearrangement uses TRBV6-2 or TRBV6-3 and TRBJ2-1, with 13 bases identical to TRBD2. This CDR3 spans 15 amino acids. V shed 6 bases, J shed 5 bases, and the junction held 4 bases outside the gene matches. Germline-derived CDR1 and CDR2 are MNHEY and SVGEGT. The chain's CDR3 is CASSPTSGGDNEQFF. As DNA, the CDR3 is TGTGCCAGCAGCCCCACTAGCGGGGGGGACAATGAGCAGTTCTTC.

This rearrangement joins TRBV20-1 to TRBJ2-3; D remains unclear. This CDR3 has 12 amino acids. The germline gives CDR1 DFQATT, CDR2 SNEGSKA (reference sequence). The V gene lost 7 bases and the J gene lost 2 bases, with 10 bases spanning the gap. The CDR3 DNA follows: TGCAGTGTTAGTTTCGACACAGATACGCAGTATTTT. Its translation is CSVSFDTDTQYF.

Many counts were recorded for this clonotype. The J gene is TRBJ2-1, the V gene TRBV12-3 or TRBV12-4; 8 nucleotides match TRBD1. The CDR3 runs to 14 residues. V was pared by 6 bases and J by 4 bases, with 5 bases of the junction left unmatched. CDR3 DNA: TGTGCCAGCAGACGGGGACAGGCGTACAATGAGCAGTTCTTC. This codes for CASRRGQAYNEQFF.

In DNA, the CDR3 is TGTGCCAGCAGTGAAGCGGGGGGTTCTAACTATGGCTACACCTTC. Encoded protein: CASSEAGGSNYGYTF. This chain joins TRBV6-1 and TRBJ1-2; a weak D match, TRBD1 (5 bases). Trimming removed 0 bases at V and 0 bases at J, with 8 bases between. The CDR3 spans 15 residues. Germline-derived CDR1 and CDR2 are MNHNS and SASEGT.

This rearrangement joins TRBV5-6 to TRBJ2-7; 7 bases are a match to TRBD1. Germline V lookup: CDR1 SGHDT, CDR2 YYEEEE. Trimming cost V 3 bases and J 2 bases; bases outside gene matches: 2. The CDR3 is 13 residues long. The DNA of the CDR3 is TGTGCCAGCAGCTGGGGGACAGCCTACGAGCAGTACTTC. It is translated as CASSWGTAYEQYF. The full variable domain, its missing parts supplied by reference TRBV5-6 and TRBJ2-7, is DAGVTQSPTHLIKTRGQQVTLRCSPKSGHDTVSWYQQALGQGPQFIFQYYEEEERQRGNFPDRFSGHQFPNYSSELNVNALLLGDSALYLCASSWGTAYEQYFGPGTRLTVT.

This clonotype was detected a few times. The chain has TRBV9 and TRBJ2-1; TRBD2 agrees at 7 bases. The CDR3 loop spans 15 amino acids. Germline CDR1 and CDR2: SGDLS and YYNGEE. The V and J ends lost 0 bases and 7 bases, in that order; junction bases with no gene match: 7. The CDR3 here is CASSVVGRGWNEQFF. DNA of the CDR3: TGTGCCAGCAGCGTAGTAGGGAGGGGCTGGAATGAGCAGTTCTTC. The whole variable domain, filled in from reference TRBV9 and TRBJ2-1, reads DSGVTQTPKHLITATGQRVTLRCSPRSGDLSVYWYQQSLDQGLQFLIQYYNGEERAKGNILERFSAQQFPDLHSELNLSSLELGDSALYFCASSVVGRGWNEQFFGPGTRLTVL.

This clonotype was found many times. For the CDR3, the DNA is TGCGCCAGCAGCCAAGACTCTTCACTGACCCACACAGATACGCAGTATTTT. This codes for CASSQDSSLTHTDTQYF. This chain uses TRBV4-3 with TRBJ2-3, with D unclear. The length of the CDR3 is 17 residues. CDR1 and CDR2 (germline): LGHNA, YSLEER. The ends were cut back, 0 bases at V and 2 bases at J, with 15 bases in the middle.

This clonotype was found a few times. This chain joins TRBV5-1 and TRBJ2-3, with a weak D call TRBD1 (8 bases). Per the germline V gene, CDR1 is SGHRS and CDR2 is YFSETQ. The CDR3 length is 15 residues. The V gene lost 4 bases and the J gene lost 2 bases, with 14 bases spanning the gap. CDR3 sequence (DNA): TGCGCCAGCAGCAACAGGGGGGGCGTCACAGATACGCAGTATTTT. It encodes CASSNRGGVTDTQYF.

This clonotype was seen a few times. The chain joins TRBV20-1 to TRBJ1-5, with D possibly being TRBD1 (5 bases). The V gene lost 3 bases and the J gene lost 0 bases, with 15 bases spanning the gap. Germline V gene lookup returns CDR1 DFQATT and CDR2 SNEGSKA (reference sequence). CDR3 size: 16 residues. The CDR3 DNA reads TGCAGTGCTAGTTTCGGGACGGATTATAGCAATCAGCCCCAGCATTTT. Encoded protein: CSASFGTDYSNQPQHF.

V gene TRBV29-1 combines with J gene TRBJ2-1, with D tentatively TRBD1 or TRBD2 (7 bases each). The germline CDR1 and CDR2 sequences are SQVTM and ANQGSEA. V shed 7 bases and J shed 7 bases, with 17 bases lying between them. CDR3 length: 13 amino acids. The CDR3 loop reads CSGDREGWNEQFF. In DNA, the CDR3 is TGCAGCGGCGACAGGGAGGGTTGGAATGAGCAGTTCTTC.

The chain recombines TRBV11-1 with TRBJ2-7, with TRBD2 matching 11 bases. V was pared by 5 bases and J by 0 bases, with 12 bases of the junction left unmatched. This CDR3 is 18 amino acids long. Germline V gene lookup returns CDR1 SGHAT and CDR2 FQDESV (reference sequence). Here the CDR3 reads CASSQGTSGTLRSYEQYF. CDR3 coding DNA: TGTGCCAGCAGCCAGGGGACTAGCGGAACCCTTCGCTCCTACGAGCAGTACTTC.

The V gene is TRBV7-7, the J gene TRBJ2-3; TRBD2 matches at 10 bases. The CDR3 is 16 residues long. Trimming took 5 bases from V and 6 from J; bases not matched to a gene: 11. CDR1 is SSHAT and CDR2 is FNYEAQ in the germline V gene (reference sequence). CDR3 amino acids: CASSALAGAIWDTQYF. CDR3 bases: TGTGCCAGCAGCGCCCTAGCGGGAGCCATTTGGGATACGCAGTATTTT. Looking up the rest from reference TRBV7-7 and TRBJ2-3 gives the full variable domain: GAGVSQSPRYKVTKRGQDVTLRCDPISSHATLYWYQQALGQGPEFLTYFNYEAQPDKSGLPSDRFSAERPEGSISTLTIQRTEQRDSAMYRCASSALAGAIWDTQYFGPGTRLTVL.

The CDR3 loop reads CASSLTRDRGSDTQYF. The CDR3 coding sequence is TGTGCCAGCAGCTTAACGCGGGACAGGGGTTCAGATACGCAGTATTTT. The chain couples TRBV7-3 to TRBJ2-3; TRBD1 matches at 10 bases. Germline CDR1 and CDR2: SGHTA and FQGTGA. This CDR3 region has 16 residues. Germline trimming cut 0 bases from V and 4 bases from J; bases unmatched to any gene: 4.

V usage is TRBV5-6 and J usage is TRBJ2-7, with a possible D match to TRBD1 (6 bases). Trimming removed 3 bases from V and 2 bases from J, with 18 bases in between. Per the germline V gene, CDR1 is SGHDT and CDR2 is YYEEEE. This CDR3 is 16 amino acids long. CDR3 residues: CASSYFGTTSTYEQYF. CDR3 coding DNA: TGTGCCAGCAGCTATTTTGGGACAACCTCAACCTACGAGCAGTACTTC.

This clonotype was found a few times. This rearrangement joins TRBV9 to TRBJ2-2, with 7 bases matching TRBD2. There are 16 residues in the CDR3. The germline V gene encodes CDR1 SGDLS and CDR2 YYNGEE. Unmatched junction bases numbered 5, after V lost 1 base and J lost 2 bases. CDR3 in DNA: TGTGCCAGCAGCGTACGTCTAGCGGCCAACACCGGGGAGCTGTTTTTT. This gives the protein CASSVRLAANTGELFF. Filled out from reference TRBV9 and TRBJ2-2, the complete variable domain reads DSGVTQTPKHLITATGQRVTLRCSPRSGDLSVYWYQQSLDQGLQFLIQYYNGEERAKGNILERFSAQQFPDLHSELNLSSLELGDSALYFCASSVRLAANTGELFFGEGSRLTVL.

The gene calls are TRBV25-1 and TRBJ1-1, with 7 bases fitting TRBD1. The CDR3 is 14 amino acids. The V gene's germline CDR1 is MGHDK and CDR2 SYGVNS. The V segment lost 8 bases and the J segment 0 bases; nucleotides outside the gene matches: 6. The CDR3 DNA reads TGTGCCAGCGCCCGGGACAGCCTGAACACTGAAGCTTTCTTT. This gives the protein CASARDSLNTEAFF.

The chain combines TRBV5-6 with TRBJ2-2; the D gene is possibly TRBD1 (5 bases). Germline values: CDR1 SGHDT, CDR2 YYEEEE. This CDR3 has 16 amino acids. V lost 1 base, J lost 3 bases, and 13 bases lay in between. The CDR3 protein is CASSLFEGEYTGELFF. CDR3 in DNA: TGTGCCAGCAGCTTGTTTGAAGGGGAATACACCGGGGAGCTGTTTTTT.

This clonotype showed up just a few times. The CDR3 region has the DNA TGTGCCAGCAGCCGACACGGAGATACGCAGTATTTT. Its translation: CASSRHGDTQYF. The V call is TRBV12-3 or TRBV12-4, the J call TRBJ2-3; no definite D call. V lost 6 bases to trimming and J lost 5 bases, with 9 bases between them. The CDR3 is 12 amino acids.

The gene calls are TRBV6-1 and TRBJ2-5; TRBD2 aligns across 8 bases. Germline CDR1 is MNHNS and CDR2 is SASEGT. With 8 bases clipped from V and 1 base from J, the junction kept 9 bases outside the gene matches. The CDR3 length is 15 residues. The DNA of the CDR3 is TGTGCCAGCTCCCACGGGGGGGGGCTCCAAGAGACCCAGTACTTC. It codes for CASSHGGGLQETQYF.

This clonotype was counted a few times. This chain links TRBV20-1 with TRBJ2-2; 7 bases align to TRBD2. The CDR3 consists of 14 residues. Germline CDR1 DFQATT, CDR2 SNEGSKA (reference sequence). V dropped 6 bases and J dropped 6; count of bases not matched to a gene: 10. CDR3 amino acids: CSANSGTMAGELFF. As DNA, the CDR3 is TGCAGTGCCAACTCGGGGACTATGGCCGGGGAGCTGTTTTTT.